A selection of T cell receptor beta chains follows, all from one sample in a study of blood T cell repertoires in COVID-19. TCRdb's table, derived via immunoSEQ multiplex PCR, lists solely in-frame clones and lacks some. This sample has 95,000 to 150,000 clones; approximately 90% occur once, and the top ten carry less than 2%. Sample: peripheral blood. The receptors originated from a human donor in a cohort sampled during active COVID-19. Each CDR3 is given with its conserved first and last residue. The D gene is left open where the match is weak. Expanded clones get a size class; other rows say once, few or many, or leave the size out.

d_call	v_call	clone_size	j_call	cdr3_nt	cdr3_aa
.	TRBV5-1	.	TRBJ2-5	TGCGCCAGCAGCTCGCTCGGGACCCAGTACTTC	CASSSLGTQYF
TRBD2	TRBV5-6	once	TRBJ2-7	TGTGCCAGCAGCTCGCCCAGGGAGGGTACCTACGAGCAGTACTTC	CASSSPREGTYEQYF
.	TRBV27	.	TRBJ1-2	TGTGCCAGCAGAAAGCAGGGAATTAACTATGGCTACACCTTC	CASRKQGINYGYTF
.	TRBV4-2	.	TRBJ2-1	TGTGCCAGCAGCCAAGATAGGAGTAGCGGCAATGAGCAGTTCTTC	CASSQDRSSGNEQFF
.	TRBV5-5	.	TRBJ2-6	TGTGCCAGCAGCCGTGCGGGACAGTACTCTGGGGCCAACGTCCTGACTTTC	CASSRAGQYSGANVLTF
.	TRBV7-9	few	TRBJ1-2	TGTGCCAGCAGCCGGGGAGGAGGCTACACCTTC	CASSRGGGYTF
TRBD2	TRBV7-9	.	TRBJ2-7	TGTGCCAGCATTGGCGGGGGAGAGAGCAATCCTTCCTACGAGCAGTACTTC	CASIGGGESNPSYEQYF
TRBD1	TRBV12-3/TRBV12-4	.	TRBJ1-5	TGTGCCAGCGGGGGACAGGGTAATCAGCCCCAGCATTTT	CASGGQGNQPQHF
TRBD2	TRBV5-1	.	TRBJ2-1	TGCGCCAGCAGCCCGGGGACTAGCGGGAGATACAATGAGCAGTTCTTC	CASSPGTSGRYNEQFF
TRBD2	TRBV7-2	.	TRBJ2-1	TGTGCCAGCAGCTTAGTTGGGACTAGCGGGCCACGCTCCTACAATGAGCAGTTCTTC	CASSLVGTSGPRSYNEQFF
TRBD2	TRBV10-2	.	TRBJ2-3	TGCGCCAGCAGTGGGACTAGCGGGGGGCGGGGCACAGATACGCAGTATTTT	CASSGTSGGRGTDTQYF
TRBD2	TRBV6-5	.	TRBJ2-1	TGTGCCAGCAGTTACTCGGGACTAGCGGACAATGAGCAGTTCTTC	CASSYSGLADNEQFF
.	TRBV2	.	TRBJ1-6	TGTGCCAGCAGGCCGCGAGGGATAGGTAATTCACCCCTCCACTTT	CASRPRGIGNSPLHF
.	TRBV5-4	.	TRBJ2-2	TGTGCCAGCAGCTTGTTACAGGGTACTGCCGGGGAGCTGTTTTTT	CASSLLQGTAGELFF